Listed below are T cell receptor beta chains from one sample, sequenced in a study of regulatory T cells in long-lasting Graves disease. In TCRdb, the multiplex PCR reads were re-called with MiXCR into one record per CDR3 protein. The data hold under 450,000 distinct CDR3 sequences, with roughly 24% observed a single time. The sequences come from peripheral blood mononuclear cells (PBMCs), collected when the disease was refractory, from a patient treated with antithyroid drugs. The receptors originated from a middle-aged woman with Graves disease. CDR3s include the opening cysteine and the closing phenylalanine or tryptophan.

j_call,v_call,cdr3_aa
TRBJ1-5,TRBV2,CASSLWILQGNQPQHF
TRBJ1-6,TRBV12-3/TRBV12-4,CASSAGTGRSHF
TRBJ1-1,TRBV20-1,CSARLKNTEAFF
TRBJ2-1,TRBV2,CASITGTSSYNEQFF
TRBJ1-6,TRBV11-2,CASRPWGGSSPLHF
TRBJ2-5,TRBV3-1,CASSKTSVAETQYF
TRBJ1-2,TRBV7-9,CASSDRAVYGYTF
TRBJ2-7,TRBV6-2/TRBV6-3,CASSERGRSSYEQYF
TRBJ1-5,TRBV6-2/TRBV6-3,CASSYGHQRPQHF
TRBJ2-7,TRBV28,CASSFLAGTGVGTESNYEQYF
TRBJ1-6,TRBV30,CAWSPSDHSPLHF
TRBJ1-1,TRBV20-1,CSARDAGNTEAFF
TRBJ2-5,TRBV28,CASSWGFVETQYF
TRBJ1-1,TRBV7-9,CASSLALTFGTGVVTEAFF
TRBJ1-2,TRBV11-2,CASSLDRRYGYTF
TRBJ2-2,TRBV6-5,CASSYYKTGGTGELFF